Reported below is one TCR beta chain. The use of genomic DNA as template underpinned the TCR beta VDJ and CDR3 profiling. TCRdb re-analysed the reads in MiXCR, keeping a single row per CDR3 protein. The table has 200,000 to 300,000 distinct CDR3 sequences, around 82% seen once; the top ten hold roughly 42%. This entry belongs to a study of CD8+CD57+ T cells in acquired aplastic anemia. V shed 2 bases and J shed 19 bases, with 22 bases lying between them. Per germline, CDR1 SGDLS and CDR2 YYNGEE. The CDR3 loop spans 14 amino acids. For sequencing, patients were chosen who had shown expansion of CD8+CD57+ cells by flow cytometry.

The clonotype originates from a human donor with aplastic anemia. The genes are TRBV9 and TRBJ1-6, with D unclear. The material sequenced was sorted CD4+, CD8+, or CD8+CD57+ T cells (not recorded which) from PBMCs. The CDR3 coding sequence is TGTGCCAGCAGCGTGAGGGCATATAGTACAGACCCGCACTTT. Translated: CASSVRAYSTDPHF.